This TCR beta chain was identified in a study of Graves' ophthalmopathy and Graves' hyperthyroidism. Findings and limits, study-wide: In separating ophthalmopathy from stable hyperthyroidism, a 13-signature model achieved 85% to 90% sensitivity and approximately 80% specificity. The model predicted progression of ophthalmopathy with a sensitivity of around 70%, and its specificity was around 72%.

This clonotype was seen ten or more times. Antigen unknown. Germline V gene lookup returns CDR1 SGHAT and CDR2 FQNNGV. Deletions cut 0 bases from V and 5 bases from J, with 13 bases between. The CDR3 is 15 residues long. The authors amplified TCR beta CDR3 regions, and they did so from RNA transcripts for repertoire sequencing. In the first round, RT-PCR was carried out with HTBI primers, and a multiplex PCR formed the second round. Each CDR3 protein is one row after TCRdb ran MiXCR on the multiplex PCR reads. The sample lists roughly 1.1 million distinct CDR3 sequences; 35% to 40% were seen once. Reliance was placed on clinical symptoms, serum thyroxine, TRAb, thyroid ultrasound and orbital computed tomography for diagnosis.

The material sequenced was peripheral blood or thyroid tissue (not recorded which). The chain links TRBV11-2 to TRBJ2-5; unclear D gene. This TCR was sampled from an adult man with Graves' hyperthyroidism. The CDR3 is CASSLEGRPEETQYF. The CDR3 DNA sequence: TGTGCCAGCAGCTTAGAGGGTCGGCCCGAGGAGACCCAGTACTTC. Complete variable domain (other parts from reference TRBV11-2 and TRBJ2-5): EAGVAQSPRYKIIEKRQSVAFWCNPISGHATLYWYQQILGQGPKLLIQFQNNGVVDDSQLPKDRFSAERLKGVDSTLKIQPAKLEDSAVYLCASSLEGRPEETQYFGPGTRLLVL.